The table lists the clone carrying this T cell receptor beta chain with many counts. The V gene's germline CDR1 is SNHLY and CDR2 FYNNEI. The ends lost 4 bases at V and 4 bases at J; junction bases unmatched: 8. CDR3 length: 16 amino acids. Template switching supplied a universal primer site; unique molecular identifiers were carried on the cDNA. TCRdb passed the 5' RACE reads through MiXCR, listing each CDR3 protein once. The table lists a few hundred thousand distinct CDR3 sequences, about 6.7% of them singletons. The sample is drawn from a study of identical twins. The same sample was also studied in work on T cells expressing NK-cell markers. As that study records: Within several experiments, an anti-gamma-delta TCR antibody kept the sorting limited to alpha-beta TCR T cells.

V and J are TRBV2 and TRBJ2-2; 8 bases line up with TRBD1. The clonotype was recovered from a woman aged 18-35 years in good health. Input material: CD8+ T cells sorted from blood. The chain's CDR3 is CASSGTGRNGTGELFF. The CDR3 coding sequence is TGTGCCAGCAGTGGGACAGGGAGGAATGGCACCGGGGAGCTGTTTTTT.